This T cell receptor beta chain emerged from a study of blood T cell repertoires in COVID-19. Looking at the study overall: Collection of acute and convalescent COVID-19 samples took place in the United States, Italy and Spain.

Under the authors' procedure: It was from reference gene primer amplification that nucleated cell counts were estimated. The protocol was immunoSEQ multiplex PCR, while the TCRdb copy is restricted to in-frame clones and leaves out a portion. V, J and clone size are taken as reported in that table, and D and trimming were inferred from the DNA itself. This sample has approximately 320,000 clones; about 87% occur once, and the top ten carry 8.9%. This study enrolled people aged 18 to 89 from around 25 US geographic areas. Grouping used clinical history reported by participants in a survey and questionnaire. The ends were cut back, 6 bases at V and 6 bases at J, with 14 bases in the middle. From germline, CDR1 is MNHEY and CDR2 SVGAGI. The CDR3 totals 13 residues.

The TCR originated in a woman between 18 and 30 years old who had recovered from COVID-19. The sequenced sample was PBMCs or T cells enriched from blood (not recorded which). The V and J genes are TRBV6-5 and TRBJ2-5, with TRBD2 as a possible D gene (7 bases). In DNA form, the CDR3 reads TGTGCCAGCAGGAGGGGGGGTGTTCAGACCCAGTACTTC. It is translated as CASRRGGVQTQYF.